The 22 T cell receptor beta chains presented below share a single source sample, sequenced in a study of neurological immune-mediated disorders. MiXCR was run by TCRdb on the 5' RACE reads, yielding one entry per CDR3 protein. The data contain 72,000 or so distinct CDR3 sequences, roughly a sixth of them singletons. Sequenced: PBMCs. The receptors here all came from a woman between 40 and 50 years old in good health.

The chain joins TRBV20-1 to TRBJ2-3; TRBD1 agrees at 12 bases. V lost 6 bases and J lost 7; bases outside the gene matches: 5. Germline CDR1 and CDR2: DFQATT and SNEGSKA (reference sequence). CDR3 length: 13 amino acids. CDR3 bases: TGCAGTGCCCGGGACAGGGGGCGCAATACGCAGTATTTT. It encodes CSARDRGRNTQYF.

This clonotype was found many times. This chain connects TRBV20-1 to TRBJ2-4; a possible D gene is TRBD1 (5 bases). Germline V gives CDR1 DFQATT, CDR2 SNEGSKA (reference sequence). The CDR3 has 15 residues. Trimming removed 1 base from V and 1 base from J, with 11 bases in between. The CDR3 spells CSARVLTDAKNIQYF. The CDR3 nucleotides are TGCAGTGCTAGAGTCTTGACAGATGCCAAAAACATTCAGTACTTC.

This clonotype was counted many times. CDR3 sequence (DNA): TGTGCCAGCAGTGAATCGGGCTCGAGGGATACTAACTATGGCTACACCTTC. It specifies CASSESGSRDTNYGYTF. This chain connects TRBV6-1 to TRBJ1-2; D is ambiguous. Germline CDR1 MNHNS, CDR2 SASEGT. This CDR3 comprises 17 residues. Deletions cut 2 bases from V and 0 bases from J, with 16 bases between.

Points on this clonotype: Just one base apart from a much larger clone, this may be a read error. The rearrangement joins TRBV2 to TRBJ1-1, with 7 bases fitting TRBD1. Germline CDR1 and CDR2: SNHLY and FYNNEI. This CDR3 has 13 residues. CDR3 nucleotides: TGTTCCAGCTGGGGACAGCCCATCGAAATAAGTTTCTTT. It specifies CSSWGQPIEISFF.

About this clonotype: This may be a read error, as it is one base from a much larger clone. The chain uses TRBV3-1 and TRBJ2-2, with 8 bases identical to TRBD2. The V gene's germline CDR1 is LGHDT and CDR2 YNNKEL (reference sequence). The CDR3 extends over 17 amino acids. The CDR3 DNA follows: TGTGCCAGCAGCAAAGATTGGCGGGGGGCGAACACCGGGGAGCTGTTTTTT. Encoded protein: CASSKDWRGANTGELFF.

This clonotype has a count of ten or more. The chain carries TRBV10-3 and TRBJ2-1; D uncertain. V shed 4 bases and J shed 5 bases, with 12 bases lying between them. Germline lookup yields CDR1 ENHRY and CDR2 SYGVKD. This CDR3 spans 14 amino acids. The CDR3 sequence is CAISGYGRDNEQFF. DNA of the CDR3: TGTGCCATCAGTGGTTACGGGCGAGACAATGAGCAGTTCTTC.

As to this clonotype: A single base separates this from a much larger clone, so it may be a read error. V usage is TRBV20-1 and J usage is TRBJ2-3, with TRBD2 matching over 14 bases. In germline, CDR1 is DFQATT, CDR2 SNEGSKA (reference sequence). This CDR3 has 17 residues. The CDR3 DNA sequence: TGCAGTGTTAGAGCCGGACTAGCGGGGGGTATCACAGATACGCAGTATTTT. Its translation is CSVRAGLAGGITDTQYF.

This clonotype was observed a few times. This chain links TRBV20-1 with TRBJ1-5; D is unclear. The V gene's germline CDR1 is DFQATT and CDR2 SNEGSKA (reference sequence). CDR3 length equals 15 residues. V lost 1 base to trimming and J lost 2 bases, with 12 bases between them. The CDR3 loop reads CSARVSVGGNQPQHF. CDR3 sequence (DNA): TGCAGTGCTAGAGTTTCGGTGGGAGGCAATCAGCCCCAGCATTTT.

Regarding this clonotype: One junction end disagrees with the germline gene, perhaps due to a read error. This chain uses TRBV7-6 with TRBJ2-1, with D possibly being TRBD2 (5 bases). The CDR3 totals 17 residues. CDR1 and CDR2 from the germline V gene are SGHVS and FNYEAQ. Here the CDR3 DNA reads TGTGCCAACAGCTATTCAAGCATGACCGGACTTTACAATGATCAGTTCTTC. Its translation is CANSYSSMTGLYNDQFF. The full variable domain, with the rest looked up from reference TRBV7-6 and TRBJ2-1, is GAGVSQSPRYKVTKRGQDVALRCDPISGHVSLYWYRQALGQGPEFLTYFNYEAQQDKSGLPNDRFSAERPEGSISTLTIQRTEQRDSAMYRCANSYSSMTGLYNDQFFGPGTRLTVL.

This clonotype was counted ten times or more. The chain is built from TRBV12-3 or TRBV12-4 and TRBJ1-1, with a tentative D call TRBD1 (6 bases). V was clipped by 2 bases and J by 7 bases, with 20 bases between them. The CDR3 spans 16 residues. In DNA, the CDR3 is TGTGCCAGCAGTTTATTAAGGGGGTATCTTCCTGATGAAGCTTTCTTT. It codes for CASSLLRGYLPDEAFF.

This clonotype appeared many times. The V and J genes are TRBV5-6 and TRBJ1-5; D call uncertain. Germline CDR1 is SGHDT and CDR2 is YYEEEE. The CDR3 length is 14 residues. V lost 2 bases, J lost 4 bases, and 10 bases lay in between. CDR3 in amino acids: CASSLWGRNQPQHF. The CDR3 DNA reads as TGTGCCAGCAGCTTATGGGGAAGGAATCAGCCCCAGCATTTT.

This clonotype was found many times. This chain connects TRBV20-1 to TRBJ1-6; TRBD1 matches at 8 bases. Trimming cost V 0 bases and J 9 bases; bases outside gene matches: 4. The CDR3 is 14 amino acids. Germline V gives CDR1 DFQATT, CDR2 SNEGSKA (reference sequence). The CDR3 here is CSAREQGAASPLHF. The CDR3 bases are TGCAGTGCTAGAGAGCAGGGGGCTGCTTCACCCCTCCACTTT.

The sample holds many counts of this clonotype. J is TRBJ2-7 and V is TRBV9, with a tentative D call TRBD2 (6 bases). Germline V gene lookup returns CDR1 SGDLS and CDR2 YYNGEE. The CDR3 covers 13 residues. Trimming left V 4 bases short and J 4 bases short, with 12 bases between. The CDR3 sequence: CASSPGTEYEQYF. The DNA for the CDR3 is TGTGCCAGCAGCCCAGGGACTGAATACGAGCAGTACTTC.

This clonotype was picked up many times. The CDR3 is CASRADRLANEKLFF. The CDR3 DNA reads TGTGCCAGCAGGGCGGACAGGCTTGCTAATGAAAAACTGTTTTTT. The chain has TRBV12-3 or TRBV12-4 and TRBJ1-4; 7 bases map to TRBD1. This CDR3 comprises 15 residues. V shed 6 bases and J 3 bases; nucleotides not matched to a gene: 7.

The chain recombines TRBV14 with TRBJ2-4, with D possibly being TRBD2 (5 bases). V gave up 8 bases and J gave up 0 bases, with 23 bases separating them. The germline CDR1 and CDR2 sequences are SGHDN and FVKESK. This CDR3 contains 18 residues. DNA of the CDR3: TGTGCCAGCCAAGATCACGGGCCCCAGCGGCTAGCCAAAAACATTCAGTACTTC. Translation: CASQDHGPQRLAKNIQYF.

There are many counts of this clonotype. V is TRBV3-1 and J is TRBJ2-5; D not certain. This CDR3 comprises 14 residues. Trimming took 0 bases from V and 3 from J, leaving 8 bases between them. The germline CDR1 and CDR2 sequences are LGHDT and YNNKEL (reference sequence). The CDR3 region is CASSQEGLEETQYF. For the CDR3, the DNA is TGTGCCAGCAGCCAAGAAGGCCTAGAAGAGACCCAGTACTTC.

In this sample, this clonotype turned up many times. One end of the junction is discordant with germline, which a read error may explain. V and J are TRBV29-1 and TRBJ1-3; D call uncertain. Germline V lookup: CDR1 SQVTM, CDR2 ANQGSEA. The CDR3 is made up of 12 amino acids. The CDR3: CSVSLSENTIYF. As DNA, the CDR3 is TGCAGCGTTTCACTCTCTGAAAACACCATATATTTT. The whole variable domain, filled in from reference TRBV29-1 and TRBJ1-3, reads SAVISQKPSRDICQRGTSLTIQCQVDSQVTMMFWYRQQPGQSLTLIATANQGSEATYESGFVIDKFPISRPNLTFSTLTVSNMSPEDSSIYLCSVSLSENTIYFGEGSWLTVV.

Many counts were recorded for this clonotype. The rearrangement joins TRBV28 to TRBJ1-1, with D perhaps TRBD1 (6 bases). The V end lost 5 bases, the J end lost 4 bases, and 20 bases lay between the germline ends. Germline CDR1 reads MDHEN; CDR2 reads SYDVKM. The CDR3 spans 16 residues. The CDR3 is CASSMRGGRWLTEAFF. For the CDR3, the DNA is TGTGCCAGCAGTATGAGAGGGGGTCGGTGGCTCACTGAAGCTTTCTTT. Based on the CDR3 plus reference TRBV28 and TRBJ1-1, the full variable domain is DVKVTQSSRYLVKRTGEKVFLECVQDMDHENMFWYRQDPGLGLRLIYFSYDVKMKEKGDIPEGYSVSREKKERFSLILESASTNQTSMYLCASSMRGGRWLTEAFFGQGTRLTVV.

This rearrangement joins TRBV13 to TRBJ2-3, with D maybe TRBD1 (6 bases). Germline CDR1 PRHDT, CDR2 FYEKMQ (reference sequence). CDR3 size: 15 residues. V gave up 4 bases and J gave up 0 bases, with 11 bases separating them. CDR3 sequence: CASSSRGSSTDTQYF. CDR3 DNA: TGTGCCAGCAGCTCCAGGGGTTCTAGCACAGATACGCAGTATTTT.

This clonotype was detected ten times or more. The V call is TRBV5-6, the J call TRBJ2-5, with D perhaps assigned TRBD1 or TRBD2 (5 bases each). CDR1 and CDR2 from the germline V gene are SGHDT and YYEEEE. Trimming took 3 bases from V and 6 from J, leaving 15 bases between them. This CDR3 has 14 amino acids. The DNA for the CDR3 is TGTGCCAGCAGCTCGGGGCGGTACGGGAAGACCCAGTACTTC. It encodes CASSSGRYGKTQYF. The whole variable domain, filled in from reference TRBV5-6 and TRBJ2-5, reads DAGVTQSPTHLIKTRGQQVTLRCSPKSGHDTVSWYQQALGQGPQFIFQYYEEEERQRGNFPDRFSGHQFPNYSSELNVNALLLGDSALYLCASSSGRYGKTQYFGPGTRLLVL.

CDR3 nucleotide sequence: TGTGCCAGCAGACAGGGGGCCTACGAGCAGTACTTC. This gives the protein CASRQGAYEQYF. The rearrangement uses TRBV6-6 and TRBJ2-7; 8 bases line up with TRBD1. Looked up from germline, CDR1 is MNHNY and CDR2 is SVGAGI (reference sequence). The CDR3 length is 12 residues. V dropped 6 bases and J dropped 2; count of bases not matched to a gene: 0.

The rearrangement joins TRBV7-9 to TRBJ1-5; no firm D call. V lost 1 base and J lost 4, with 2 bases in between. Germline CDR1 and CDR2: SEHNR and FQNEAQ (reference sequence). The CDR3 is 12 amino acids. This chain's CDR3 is CASSLGNQPQHF. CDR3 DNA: TGTGCCAGCAGCTTAGGGAATCAGCCCCAGCATTTT.